This T cell receptor (beta chain) was documented in a study of T cell responses to AZD1222 COVID-19 vaccine. Notes on this clone: Its antigen is unknown.

The protocol was immunoSEQ multiplex PCR, while the TCRdb copy is restricted to in-frame clones and leaves out a portion. The sample contains roughly 80,000 clones, roughly 89% of which appear only once. The study, taken as a whole, reports: Spike-specific TCR breadth and depth were elevated following two AZD1222 doses.

The clonotype comes from an adult who received the AZD1222 COVID-19 vaccine. Material: peripheral blood, obtained 28 days after the second AZD1222 dose.

The CDR3 here is CATQVRGATNEKLFF. CDR3 nucleotides: TGTGCCACCCAAGTCCGGGGGGCGACTAATGAAAAACTGTTTTTT. The chain carries TRBV6-5 and TRBJ1-4; a weak D match, TRBD1 (6 bases). Trimming removed 10 bases at V and 2 bases at J, with 17 bases between. Germline V lookup: CDR1 MNHEY, CDR2 SVGAGI. The CDR3 runs to 15 residues.